The TCR beta chain described here comes from a study of CXCR3-negative and CXCR3-positive naive CD8 T cells. For the study at large: The TRB read total, about 130 million, broke down to about 1.5 +/- 0.3 million reads per library.

Comment on this clonotype: Its antigen is not known.

TRB cDNA libraries were made by UMI-labeled 5' RACE. TCRdb reprocessed the 5' RACE reads and reports one entry per CDR3 protein, with no DNA. The table for this sample gives some 130,000 distinct CDR3 sequences. The germline gives CDR1 SQVTM, CDR2 ANQGSEA. CDR3 length: 14 residues. Study-wide points: Because surface CD5 did not distinguish the naive subsets, TCR strength was inferred from TRB CDR3 properties. Compared with CXCR3-negative naive cells, CXCR3-positive naive cells showed more hydrophobic TRB CDR3s.

The rearrangement links TRBV29-1 to TRBJ2-3. Sequencing used naive CXCR3+ CD8+ T cells from blood. The subset is: CD45RO-CCR7+CD27+CD95- naive CD8+ T cells expressing CXCR3 (TNR3+). The origin of this receptor is a human donor in good health. Some clones in this sample may be carry-over from other donors' samples. CDR3: CSVCLLISTDTQYF.